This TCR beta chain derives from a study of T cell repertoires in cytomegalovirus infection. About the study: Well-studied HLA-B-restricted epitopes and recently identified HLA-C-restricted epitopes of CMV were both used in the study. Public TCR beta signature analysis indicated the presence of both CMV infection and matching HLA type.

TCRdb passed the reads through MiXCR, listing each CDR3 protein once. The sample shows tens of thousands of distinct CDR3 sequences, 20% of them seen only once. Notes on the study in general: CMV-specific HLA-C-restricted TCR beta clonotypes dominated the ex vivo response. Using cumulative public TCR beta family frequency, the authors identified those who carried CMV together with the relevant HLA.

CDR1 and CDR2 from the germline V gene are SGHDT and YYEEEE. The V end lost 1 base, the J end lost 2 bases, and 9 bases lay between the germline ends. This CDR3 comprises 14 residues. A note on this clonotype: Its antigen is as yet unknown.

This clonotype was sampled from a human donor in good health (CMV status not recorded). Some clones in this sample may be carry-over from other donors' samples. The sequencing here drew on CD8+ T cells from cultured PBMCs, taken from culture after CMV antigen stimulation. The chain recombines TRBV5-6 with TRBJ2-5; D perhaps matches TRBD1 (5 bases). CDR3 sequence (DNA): TGTGCCAGCAGCTTGTGGGGCAGTCAAGAGACCCAGTACTTC. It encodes CASSLWGSQETQYF.